The following is a T cell receptor (beta chain) sequence with its context. As yet, its antigen is unknown. A read error may produce the germline difference seen at one junction end. Looked up from germline, CDR1 is MDHEN and CDR2 is SYDVKM. This CDR3 has 12 amino acids. This entry comes from a study of tumor-infiltrating lymphocytes in primary liver carcinoma. General study results and limits: Blood's top-250-clone fraction was significantly lower than that of tumors (p = 0.039). Paired tumor-adjacent and tumor-blood samples overlapped less than tumor region pairs did.

Unsorted whole blood supplied the blood RNA, and germline DNA was isolated too. Those patients suffered from chronic HBV infection and were treatment-naive. Starting from 400 to 500 ng of total RNA, TCR beta cDNA was produced with a primer in the constant region. The TCR beta library was amplified through three nested multiplex PCR rounds in a modified ARM-PCR procedure. It was with TRBV1-TRBV30 forward primers and a C-beta reverse primer that the first two PCR rounds were run, at around 9 cycles each. TCRdb redid the calling of the multiplex PCR reads with MiXCR, one entry per CDR3 protein. The data contain about 200,000 distinct CDR3 sequences, almost 65% of them singletons.

The sequencing input was peripheral blood. This chain connects TRBV28 to TRBJ1-2, with no clear D. The TCR comes from a woman aged 55-69 years with primary liver carcinoma and hepatitis B virus infection. The CDR3 sequence is CAISLRGYGYTF. CDR3 coding DNA: TGTGCCATCAGTCTCCGAGGCTATGGCTACACCTTC.